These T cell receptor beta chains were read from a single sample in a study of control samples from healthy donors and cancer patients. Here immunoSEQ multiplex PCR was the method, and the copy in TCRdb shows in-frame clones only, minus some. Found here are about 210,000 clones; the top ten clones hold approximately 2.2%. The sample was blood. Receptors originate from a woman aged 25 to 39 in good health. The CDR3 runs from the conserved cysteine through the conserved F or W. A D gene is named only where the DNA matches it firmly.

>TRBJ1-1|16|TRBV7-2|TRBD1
TGTGCCAGCAGCCCATGGACAGGGGCCCAGAACACTGAAGCTTTCTTT
CASSPWTGAQNTEAFF
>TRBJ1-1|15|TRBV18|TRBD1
TGTGCCAGCTCACCACCCTCGACAGGGGGCACTGAAGCTTTCTTT
CASSPPSTGGTEAFF
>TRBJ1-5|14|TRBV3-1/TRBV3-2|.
TGTGCCAGCAGCCAAGATGCCACCTATCAGCCCCAGCATTTT
CASSQDATYQPQHF
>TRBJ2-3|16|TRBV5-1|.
TGCGCCAGCAGCTTGGAGTGGGGGGGCGGCACAGATACGCAGTATTTT
CASSLEWGGGTDTQYF
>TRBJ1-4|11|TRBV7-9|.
TGTGCCAGCATGGGGATTGAAAAACTGTTTTTT
CASMGIEKLFF
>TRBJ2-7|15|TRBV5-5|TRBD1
TGTGCCAGCAGCTTGTTTGTGACAGGGCCCCTCGAGCAGTACTTC
CASSLFVTGPLEQYF
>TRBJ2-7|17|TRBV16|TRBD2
TGTGCCAGCAGCCAAATAGCGGGGGGGCGTCGCTCCTACGAGCAGTACTTC
CASSQIAGGRRSYEQYF
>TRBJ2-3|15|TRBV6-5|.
TGTGCCAGCAGGTCCCTCCAGGGCAGGGGAGATACGCAGTATTTT
CASRSLQGRGDTQYF
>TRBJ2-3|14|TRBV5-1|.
TGCGCCAGCAGCTTGAGTCAGGTGGCAGATACGCAGTATTTT
CASSLSQVADTQYF
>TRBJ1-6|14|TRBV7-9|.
TGTGCCACAGGGGCTGTGCCTTTGAATTCACCCCTCCACTTT
CATGAVPLNSPLHF
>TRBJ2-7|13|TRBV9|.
TGTGCCAGCAGCGCCTCGGCGGGCCACGAGCAGTACTTC
CASSASAGHEQYF
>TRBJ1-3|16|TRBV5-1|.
TGCGCCAGCAGCTTAGACCAGGGACACCAAGTAAACACCATATATTTT
CASSLDQGHQVNTIYF
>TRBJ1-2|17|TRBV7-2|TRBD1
TGTGCCAGCAGCTTAGCATATCGGGACAGGGGGAGCTATGGCTACACCTTC
CASSLAYRDRGSYGYTF
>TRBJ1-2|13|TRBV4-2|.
TGTGCCAGCAGCCTGAACTGGGGTAGCGGCTACACCTTC
CASSLNWGSGYTF
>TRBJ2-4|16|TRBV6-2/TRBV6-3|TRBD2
TGTGCCAGCAGTCTTACTCTGCGGGGGGCCAAAAACATTCAGTACTTC
CASSLTLRGAKNIQYF
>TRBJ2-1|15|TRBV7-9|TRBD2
TGTGCCAGCAGCTTAGTAGCGGGGGGCTACAATGAGCAGTTCTTC
CASSLVAGGYNEQFF
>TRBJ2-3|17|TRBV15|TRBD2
TGTGCCACCAGCAGACGACTAGCGGGGGGATTCACAGATACGCAGTATTTT
CATSRRLAGGFTDTQYF
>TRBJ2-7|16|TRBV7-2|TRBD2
TGTGCCAGCAGTTATGCTAGCGGTTGGAGCTCCTACGAGCAGTACTTC
CASSYASGWSSYEQYF
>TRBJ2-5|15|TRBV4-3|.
TGCGCCAGCAGCCAGGCCGGCCTAGGTGGCGAGACCCAGTACTTC
CASSQAGLGGETQYF
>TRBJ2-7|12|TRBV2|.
TGTGCCAGCAGTAACCAGGGACACGAGCAGTACTTC
CASSNQGHEQYF
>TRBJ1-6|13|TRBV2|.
TGTGCCAGCAGTGAAGGGGGCGTTTCACCCCTCCACTTT
CASSEGGVSPLHF
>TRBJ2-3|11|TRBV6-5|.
TGTGCCAGCAGTAACACAGATACGCAGTATTTT
CASSNTDTQYF
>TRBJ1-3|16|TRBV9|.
TGTGCCAGCAGCGTAGTCCCGGTCCCCTCTGGAAACACCATATATTTT
CASSVVPVPSGNTIYF
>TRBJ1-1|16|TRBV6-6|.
TGTGCCAGCAGTCCCCGAGGATCCTTAGGGCACACTGAAGCTTTCTTT
CASSPRGSLGHTEAFF
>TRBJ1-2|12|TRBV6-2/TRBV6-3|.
TGTGCCAGCAGTCGGGGGCGTCGGGGCTACACCTTC
CASSRGRRGYTF
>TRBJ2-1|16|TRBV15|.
TGTGCCACCAGCAGAGATTCAGGACAGTCCTACAATGAGCAGTTCTTC
CATSRDSGQSYNEQFF
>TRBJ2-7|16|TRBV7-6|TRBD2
TGTGCCAGCAGCTTAGCGCCTAGCGGGGGACCATACGAGCAGTACTTC
CASSLAPSGGPYEQYF
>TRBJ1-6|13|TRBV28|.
TGTGCCAGCAAAGGTTCCTATAATTCACCCCTCCACTTT
CASKGSYNSPLHF
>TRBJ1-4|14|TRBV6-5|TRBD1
TGTGCCAGCAGGGATGACAGGGATAATGAAAAACTGTTTTTT
CASRDDRDNEKLFF
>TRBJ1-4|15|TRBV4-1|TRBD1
TGCGCCAGCAGCCGAAACAGGGGGCAAATGGGCAAACTGTTTTTT
CASSRNRGQMGKLFF
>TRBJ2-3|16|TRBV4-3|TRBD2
TGCGCCAGCAGCCAAGAAAGCGGGGGGGTAGCAGATACGCAGTATTTT
CASSQESGGVADTQYF
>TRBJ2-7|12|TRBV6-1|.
TGTGCCAGCAGTGAAGCGCTTCTGAACAAGTTGTTC
CASSEALLNKLF
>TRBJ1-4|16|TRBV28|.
TGTGCCAGCAGTTTTGCAGATGCCGCAACTAATGAAAAACTGTTTTTT
CASSFADAATNEKLFF
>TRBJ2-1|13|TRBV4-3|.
TGCGCCAGCAGCCAAGTAATGGCGGGTGAGCAGTTCTTC
CASSQVMAGEQFF
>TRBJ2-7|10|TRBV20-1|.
TGCAGTGCTAGCGTCCGGGAGCAGTACTTC
CSASVREQYF
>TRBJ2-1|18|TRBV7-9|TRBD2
TGTGCCAGCAGTCCCCGGGGATTGCGGGGGAGCTCCTACAATGAGCAGTTCTTC
CASSPRGLRGSSYNEQFF
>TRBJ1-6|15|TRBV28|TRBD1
TGTGCCAGCAGAATTAACAGGGGAAGGCCTCCACCCCTCCACTTT
CASRINRGRPPPLHF
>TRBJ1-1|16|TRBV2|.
TGTGCCAGCAGGGAAATGTCTGGTTTCCAGGGCACTGAAGCTTTCTTT
CASREMSGFQGTEAFF
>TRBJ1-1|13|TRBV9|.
TGTGCCAGCAGCGCGACTTCTCAGACTGAAGCTTTCTTT
CASSATSQTEAFF
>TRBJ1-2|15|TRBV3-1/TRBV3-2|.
TGTGCCAGCAGCCAAATAGGGCAAGGGTCATATGGCTACACCTTC
CASSQIGQGSYGYTF